These 11 T cell receptor beta chains share one sample of origin, sequenced in a study of tumor-infiltrating lymphocytes in primary liver carcinoma. For each extraction, RNA and DNA were obtained together from 20-30 mg of unsorted bulk tissue. Using a constant-region primer together with ProtoScript II reverse transcriptase, TCR beta cDNA was made from approximately 500 ng of total RNA. The TCR beta library was amplified through three nested multiplex PCR rounds in a modified ARM-PCR procedure. Each of the first two PCR rounds ran 9 to 11 cycles with TRBV1-TRBV30 forward and C-beta reverse primers. TCRdb re-analysed the multiplex PCR reads in MiXCR, keeping a single row per CDR3 protein. The table includes fewer than 110,000 distinct CDR3 sequences, around 73% detected once. Sequencing was done on a sample of liver tumor tissue from sampling region 2. Subset specified: tumor region T2, inferior pole. The receptors originated from a woman aged 60-75 years with primary liver carcinoma and hepatitis B virus infection.

Details on this clonotype: Germline is not matched at one junction end, which may reflect a read error. The gene calls are TRBV12-3 or TRBV12-4 and TRBJ2-7; D perhaps matches TRBD1 (5 bases). The CDR3 has 13 residues. The CDR3 region has the DNA TGTGTCAGCAATTTAGATGGAAGGGGAGAGCAGTACTTC. Translating gives CVSNLDGRGEQYF.

Comments on this clonotype: This may come from a read error, since a much larger clone is one base off. The J gene is TRBJ2-1, the V gene TRBV6-6; TRBD2 might be the D (5 bases). Trimming removed 7 bases from V and 7 bases from J, with 20 bases in between. This CDR3 comprises 15 residues. The germline CDR1 and CDR2 sequences are MNHNY and SVGAGI (reference sequence). The CDR3, as DNA: TGTGCCAGCATCCATAGCGCCCACCTAAGGAATGAGCAGTTCTTC. Translating it yields CASIHSAHLRNEQFF.

In the case of this clonotype: It may be a read error: a sequence one base away is much more abundant. V is TRBV28 and J is TRBJ1-6; no clear D gene. The CDR3 is 12 residues long. Trimming took 8 bases from V and 8 from J, leaving 10 bases between them. Germline-derived CDR1 and CDR2 are MDHEN and SYDVKM. This CDR3 reads CASLHRDSPLHF. CDR3 bases: TGTGCCAGCCTTCATCGGGATTCACCCCTCCACTTT. Full variable domain (remainder filled in from reference TRBV28 and TRBJ1-6): DVKVTQSSRYLVKRTGEKVFLECVQDMDHENMFWYRQDPGLGLRLIYFSYDVKMKEKGDIPEGYSVSREKKERFSLILESASTNQTSMYLCASLHRDSPLHFGNGTRLTVT.

The sample holds one count of this clonotype. CDR3 sequence reads: CASSPILEHCGYTF. As DNA, the CDR3 is TGTGCCAGCAGCCCTATTCTGGAGCACTGTGGCTACACCTTC. The gene calls are TRBV11-2 and TRBJ1-2; D unclear. Germline CDR1 SGHAT, CDR2 FQNNGV. The CDR3 contains 14 residues. The germline V and J ends were trimmed by 5 bases and 7 bases, with 17 bases remaining between them.

To note about this clonotype: An end of the junction does not agree with germline; a read error may underlie this. V gene TRBV11-2 combines with J gene TRBJ2-3, with D maybe TRBD1 (6 bases). The CDR3 runs to 16 residues. The germline CDR1 and CDR2 sequences are SGHAT and FQNNGV. CDR3 residues: CTSSLAGQSITDTQYF. The CDR3 DNA reads TGTACCAGCAGCTTAGCCGGACAGTCTATCACAGATACGCAGTATTTT.

This clonotype was counted ten times or more. The chain employs TRBV6-1 and TRBJ2-1, with 8 bases identical to TRBD2. Looked up from germline, CDR1 is MNHNS and CDR2 is SASEGT. V was pared by 10 bases and J by 8 bases, with 16 bases of the junction left unmatched. CDR3 size: 15 residues. The CDR3 DNA reads TGTGCCACAACAAGGAGCGGGAGCTCCCCAGATGAGCAGTTCTTC. Translating it yields CATTRSGSSPDEQFF.

As to this clonotype: A much larger clone lies one base from this, so it may be a read error. The genes are TRBV20-1 and TRBJ2-7; the D is unclear. V lost 8 bases to trimming and J lost 3 bases, with 14 bases between them. The CDR3 extends over 12 amino acids. Germline V gene data show CDR1 as DFQATT and CDR2 as SNEGSKA (reference sequence). The CDR3 here is CSPDLPNYEQYF. The CDR3 DNA reads as TGCAGTCCAGACCTACCGAACTACGAGCAGTACTTC.

This clonotype was counted at least ten times. The rearrangement uses TRBV10-2 and TRBJ2-3, with TRBD2 identical over 11 bases. Trimming at V came to 8 bases and at J to 0 bases, leaving 7 bases not matched to a gene. This CDR3 comprises 16 residues. CDR1 is WSHSY, CDR2 SAAADI, per germline. CDR3 coding DNA: TGCGCCAGCGGTCGACTAGCGGGAACTAGCACAGATACGCAGTATTTT. It is translated as CASGRLAGTSTDTQYF.

At least ten counts were recorded for this clonotype. V is TRBV29-1 and J is TRBJ2-1; D is unresolved. Trimming left V 7 bases short and J 2 bases short, with 18 bases between. Germline V lookup: CDR1 SQVTM, CDR2 ANQGSEA. The CDR3 length is 15 residues. The CDR3 spells CSAKPQGRTYNEQFF. Here the CDR3 DNA reads TGCAGCGCCAAGCCACAAGGACGCACCTACAATGAGCAGTTCTTC.

CDR3 DNA: TGCGCCAGCAGCCACACAGGACGAGGCGGGAGGACGGGGAACGAGCAGTACTTC. Encoded protein: CASSHTGRGGRTGNEQYF. The genes are TRBV5-1 and TRBJ2-7; TRBD2 agrees at 8 bases. Germline CDR1 reads SGHRS; CDR2 reads YFSETQ. The CDR3 is 18 residues long. The V gene end was trimmed by 4 bases and the J gene end by 5 bases; junction bases not matched to a gene: 20.

Details on this clonotype: Its ends do not fully match the called genes, so a read error is possible. The genes are TRBV6-1 and TRBJ2-3; 8 bases are a match to TRBD2. Germline values: CDR1 MNHNS, CDR2 SASEGT. This CDR3 spans 12 amino acids. The DNA of the CDR3 is TGTGCCAACCGGACTAGCACAGATGCGCAGTATTTT. Translation gives CANRTSTDAQYF.